Presented here are 24 T cell receptor beta chains from one specimen sequenced in a study of blood T cell repertoires in COVID-19. Generated by immunoSEQ multiplex PCR, the TCRdb table keeps only in-frame clones and is missing some. Of under 20,000 clones in the sample, less than 90% were seen once. The sequencing input was peripheral blood. The source is a man aged 55 to 70 with acute or convalescent COVID-19.

The chain employs TRBV6-6 and TRBJ2-3; 9 bases align to TRBD2. This CDR3 spans 14 amino acids. The germline V gene encodes CDR1 MNHNY and CDR2 SVGAGI (reference sequence). V shed 7 bases, J shed 2 bases, and the junction held 4 bases outside the gene matches. CDR3 sequence (DNA): TGTGCCAGCATGACTAGCGGCCTCACAGATACGCAGTATTTT. Translation: CASMTSGLTDTQYF.

V is TRBV7-8 and J is TRBJ2-3; tentatively, D is TRBD2 (5 bases). The ends were cut back, 1 base at V and 0 bases at J, with 20 bases in the middle. Per germline, CDR1 SGHVS and CDR2 FQNEAQ. The CDR3 runs 19 residues. CDR3 bases: TGTGCCAGCAGCTTAGAGAGGGTAGTCGCAGGAACTAGCACAGATACGCAGTATTTT. Translation: CASSLERVVAGTSTDTQYF.

V usage is TRBV19 and J usage is TRBJ2-7; 8 bases are a match to TRBD1. Trimming at V came to 1 base and at J to 2 bases, leaving 1 base not matched to a gene. The CDR3 loop spans 14 amino acids. The germline V gene encodes CDR1 LNHDA and CDR2 SQIVND (reference sequence). The CDR3 here is CASSIVQGAYEQYF. The CDR3 DNA sequence: TGTGCCAGTAGTATAGTACAGGGGGCCTACGAGCAGTACTTC.

This clone was observed a single time. This chain connects TRBV9 to TRBJ2-2; D is uncertain. The CDR3 length is 16 residues. Germline-derived CDR1 and CDR2 are SGDLS and YYNGEE. Trimming took off 2 bases at V and 7 bases at J, with 18 bases between the two ends. The CDR3 bases are TGTGCCAGCAGCGTCAGAGGTCTGCCATCTAGCGGGGAGCTGTTTTTT. It translates to CASSVRGLPSSGELFF.

The chain links TRBV18 to TRBJ2-6, with D uncertain. Germline CDR1 reads KGHSH; CDR2 reads LQKENI. CDR3 size: 14 residues. V lost 4 bases and J 0 bases, leaving 4 bases between the germline ends. CDR3 residues: CASSLSSGANVLTF. For the CDR3, the DNA is TGTGCCAGCTCACTCAGCTCTGGGGCCAACGTCCTGACTTTC.

The chain carries TRBV4-1 and TRBJ2-5, with D possibly matching TRBD1 (6 bases). V gave up 1 base and J gave up 5 bases, with 14 bases separating them. The CDR3 runs to 15 residues. CDR1 and CDR2 (germline): MGHRA, YSYEKL. The CDR3 bases are TGCGCCAGCAGCCAAGTTGGGCAGGGGATGGAGACCCAGTACTTC. Translating gives CASSQVGQGMETQYF.

The rearrangement joins TRBV28 to TRBJ2-7; TRBD1 agrees at 9 bases. The CDR3 sequence is 14 residues long. CDR1 is MDHEN, CDR2 SYDVKM, per germline. V lost 6 bases, J lost 6 bases, and 9 bases stayed unmatched. Written as DNA, the CDR3 is TGTGCCAGCAGAGCCGGGACAGGGTTGATCGAGCAGTACTTC. Amino acids: CASRAGTGLIEQYF. The full variable domain, its missing parts supplied by reference TRBV28 and TRBJ2-7, is DVKVTQSSRYLVKRTGEKVFLECVQDMDHENMFWYRQDPGLGLRLIYFSYDVKMKEKGDIPEGYSVSREKKERFSLILESASTNQTSMYLCASRAGTGLIEQYFGPGTRLTVT.

The rearrangement joins TRBV18 to TRBJ1-1; 11 bases match TRBD1. The length of the CDR3 is 13 residues. Germline V lookup: CDR1 KGHSH, CDR2 LQKENI. The V and J ends lost 5 bases and 6 bases, in that order; junction bases with no gene match: 2. CDR3 region: CASSGDRGSEAFF. CDR3 DNA: TGTGCCAGCTCAGGGGACAGGGGGTCTGAAGCTTTCTTT.

This chain connects TRBV3-1 (or the pseudogene TRBV3-2) to TRBJ1-4, with D unclear. V lost 11 bases, J lost 5 bases, and 12 bases lay in between. The V gene's germline CDR1 is LGHDT and CDR2 YNNKEL (reference sequence). The CDR3 consists of 12 residues. The CDR3 DNA follows: TGTGCCGCGGGCGGCCAAAATGAAAAACTGTTTTTT. Translated: CAAGGQNEKLFF.

CDR3 amino acids: CASSSQGRGNTIYF. In nucleotides, the CDR3 is TGTGCCAGCAGCTCACAGGGTCGGGGAAACACCATATATTTT. The rearrangement uses TRBV11-2 and TRBJ1-3; possibly TRBD1 for D (6 bases). The germline V gene encodes CDR1 SGHAT and CDR2 FQNNGV. CDR3 size: 14 residues. Trimming cost V 4 bases and J 4 bases, with 11 bases left between them.

V usage is TRBV18 and J usage is TRBJ2-5; the match to TRBD2 covers 7 bases. The CDR3 has 15 residues. J gave up 7 bases and V 2 bases, and 10 bases lay outside the gene matches. Germline CDR1 and CDR2: KGHSH and LQKENI. The CDR3 reads CASSPTGGSPGTQYF. The CDR3 nucleotides read TGTGCCAGCTCACCAACGGGGGGATCCCCCGGGACCCAGTACTTC. Together with reference TRBV18 and TRBJ2-5, the CDR3 gives the full variable domain: NAGVMQNPRHLVRRRGQEARLRCSPMKGHSHVYWYRQLPEEGLKFMVYLQKENIIDESGMPKERFSAEFPKEGPSILRIQQVVRGDSAAYFCASSPTGGSPGTQYFGPGTRLLVL.

This chain links TRBV30 with TRBJ2-7, with TRBD1 matching 8 bases. Trimming cost V 3 bases and J 6 bases; bases outside gene matches: 7. The germline gives CDR1 GTSNPN, CDR2 SVGIG (reference sequence). This CDR3 has 13 amino acids. Here the CDR3 reads CAWRRRGLSEQYF. The DNA of the CDR3 is TGTGCCTGGAGGCGCAGGGGGCTCAGCGAGCAGTACTTC.

The V gene is TRBV21-1, the J gene TRBJ1-1. TRBV21-1 is recorded as a pseudogene. The CDR3 loop spans 17 amino acids. CDR3 sequence reads: CASRISLANTIRTETFF. The DNA of the CDR3 is TGTGCCAGCAGAATCAGCTTAGCTAACACAATTCGCACTGAAACTTTCTTT.

The chain is built from TRBV29-1 and TRBJ2-3; 11 bases agree with TRBD2. Germline CDR1 reads SQVTM; CDR2 reads ANQGSEA. The ends lost 3 bases at V and 6 bases at J; junction bases unmatched: 2. CDR3 size: 13 residues. The CDR3 region has the DNA TGCAGCGTTGATCTAGCGGGGGGTGATACGCAGTATTTT. This translates into CSVDLAGGDTQYF.

The gene calls are TRBV28 and TRBJ1-6; D gene uncertain. Germline CDR1 reads MDHEN; CDR2 reads SYDVKM. V lost 6 bases and J lost 9, with 24 bases in between. The CDR3 covers 17 residues. This CDR3 reads CASSYTVQERGGSPLHF. The CDR3 DNA follows: TGTGCCAGCAGCTACACCGTCCAGGAAAGAGGAGGTTCACCCCTCCACTTT.

V and J are TRBV5-1 and TRBJ1-3, with D uncertain. The V gene's germline CDR1 is SGHRS and CDR2 YFSETQ. CDR3 length: 13 residues. The germline V and J ends were trimmed by 0 bases and 3 bases, with 4 bases remaining between them. Here the CDR3 reads CASSLGGGNTIYF. The CDR3 region has the DNA TGCGCCAGCAGCTTGGGCGGTGGAAACACCATATATTTT.

The rearrangement uses TRBV27 and TRBJ1-5; no clear D. Deletions cut 3 bases from V and 4 bases from J, with 4 bases between. Germline V gene lookup returns CDR1 MNHEY and CDR2 SMNVEV (reference sequence). The CDR3 is 12 residues long. CDR3 in DNA: TGTGCCAGCAGTTTCGTAAATCAGCCCCAGCATTTT. This encodes CASSFVNQPQHF.

This clone was found once. CDR3 nucleotides: TGTGCCATCAGGGGACAGGGGTCGTATGGCTACACCTTC. Encoded protein: CAIRGQGSYGYTF. The J gene is TRBJ1-2, the V gene TRBV10-3; 10 nucleotides match TRBD1. The CDR3 is 13 amino acids. J gave up 5 bases and V 6 bases, and 3 bases lay outside the gene matches. Germline lookup yields CDR1 ENHRY and CDR2 SYGVKD.

This clone was picked up a small number of times. V and J are TRBV25-1 and TRBJ2-5; possibly TRBD2 for D (7 bases). The CDR3 totals 15 residues. V lost 5 bases, J lost 0 bases, and 13 bases lay in between. Germline CDR1 reads MGHDK; CDR2 reads SYGVNS. The CDR3 DNA is TGTGCCAGCAGTAGCGGGACACCCCACCAAGAGACCCAGTACTTC. It yields the protein CASSSGTPHQETQYF.

The chain uses TRBV12-3 or TRBV12-4 and TRBJ1-5; 7 bases map to TRBD1. J lost 6 bases, V lost 7 bases, and 3 bases had no gene match. The CDR3 runs to 12 residues. The CDR3 here is CASNTGVQPQHF. The CDR3 bases are TGTGCCAGCAACACAGGGGTTCAGCCCCAGCATTTT.

The rearrangement uses TRBV24-1 and TRBJ2-5, with a weak D call TRBD1 (5 bases). This CDR3 contains 12 residues. Germline V gives CDR1 KGHDR, CDR2 SFDVKD. The V end was cut by 6 bases, the J end by 10 bases, with 14 bases between. CDR3 sequence: CATSRGSGIQYF. CDR3 sequence (DNA): TGTGCCACCAGTAGGGGCAGTGGGATCCAGTACTTC.

The chain has TRBV30 and TRBJ1-6; possible D gene TRBD1, 6 bases. Trimming took off 3 bases at V and 9 bases at J, with 18 bases between the two ends. The CDR3 spans 15 residues. Per the germline V gene, CDR1 is GTSNPN and CDR2 is SVGIG (reference sequence). Written as DNA, the CDR3 is TGTGCCTGGAGCGGAATACAGGGTCTGACTTCACCCCTCCACTTT. It translates to CAWSGIQGLTSPLHF. Combining the CDR3 with reference TRBV30 and TRBJ1-6 gives the whole variable domain SQTIHQWPATLVQPVGSPLSLECTVEGTSNPNLYWYRQAAGRGLQLLFYSVGIGQISSEVPQNLSASRPQDRQFILSSKKLLLSDSGFYLCAWSGIQGLTSPLHFGNGTRLTVT.

This clone was picked up one time. The chain recombines TRBV28 with TRBJ2-1; D uncertain. The germline V and J ends were trimmed by 2 bases and 0 bases, with 5 bases remaining between them. The length of the CDR3 is 14 residues. Per germline, CDR1 MDHEN and CDR2 SYDVKM. The CDR3: CASSLVSSYNEQFF. For the CDR3, the DNA is TGTGCCAGCAGTTTAGTCAGCTCCTACAATGAGCAGTTCTTC. The whole variable domain, filled in from reference TRBV28 and TRBJ2-1, reads DVKVTQSSRYLVKRTGEKVFLECVQDMDHENMFWYRQDPGLGLRLIYFSYDVKMKEKGDIPEGYSVSREKKERFSLILESASTNQTSMYLCASSLVSSYNEQFFGPGTRLTVL.

This sequence joins TRBV4-2 and TRBJ1-2; the D gene is possibly TRBD1 (6 bases). The V end lost 0 bases, the J end lost 5 bases, and 13 bases lay between the germline ends. Germline CDR1 and CDR2: LGHNA and YNFKEQ. The CDR3 totals 15 residues. This chain's CDR3 is CASSQDLGGSYGYTF. The CDR3 nucleotides read TGTGCCAGCAGCCAAGATTTAGGGGGTAGTTATGGCTACACCTTC.